The next 23 T cell receptor beta chains were all read from a single sample in a study of T-cell memory formation after mild COVID-19. MiXCR was run by TCRdb on the 5' RACE reads, yielding one entry per CDR3 protein. The table records 430,000 or so distinct CDR3 sequences, around 25% of them present only once. The sequenced material came from PBMCs or a T cell subset sorted from them (not recorded which). These TCRs come from an adult woman who had mild COVID-19 (a few samples of this study predate the infection). Cell type and time point are not known.

The CDR3 spells CASSFYRDIGYF. DNA of the CDR3: TGTGCCAGCAGTTTCTACCGGGACATAGGATACTTC. The chain employs TRBV12-3 or TRBV12-4 and TRBJ2-5, with D tentatively TRBD1 (6 bases). The germline V and J ends were trimmed by 3 bases and 14 bases, with 16 bases remaining between them. This CDR3 region has 12 residues.

The rearrangement links TRBV7-2 to TRBJ2-2; D is unresolved. Germline CDR1 is SGHTA and CDR2 is FQGNSA. V lost 2 bases, J lost 8 bases, and 12 bases lay in between. This CDR3 region has 14 residues. CDR3 DNA sequence: TGTGCCAGCAGCTTATCCAATGAAAATGGGGAGCTGTTTTTT. Translation: CASSLSNENGELFF.

The chain couples TRBV20-1 to TRBJ1-1; D uncertain. The CDR3 runs 14 residues. Germline-derived CDR1 and CDR2 are DFQATT and SNEGSKA (reference sequence). With 4 bases removed from V and 3 bases from J, the gap between germline ends came to 15 bases. CDR3 sequence (DNA): TGCAGTGCTACGACCCCTGGGTGGGACACTGAAGCTTTCTTT. It is translated as CSATTPGWDTEAFF.

The rearrangement joins TRBV29-1 to TRBJ1-1; tentative D call: TRBD1 (5 bases). Between the trimmed V and J ends, which lost 3 bases and 4 bases, there was a span of 15 bases. The CDR3 length is 14 residues. Germline V CDR1 and CDR2: SQVTM, ANQGSEA. CDR3 loop: CSVDVPGVSTEAFF. CDR3 DNA sequence: TGCAGCGTTGATGTTCCGGGGGTAAGCACTGAAGCTTTCTTT.

The chain uses TRBV9 and TRBJ2-5; TRBD1 matches at 8 bases. With V trimmed by 3 bases and J by 4 bases, 11 bases remained unmatched. Germline CDR1 is SGDLS and CDR2 is YYNGEE. This CDR3 comprises 16 residues. In DNA form, the CDR3 reads TGTGCCAGCAGCGCCGAGGACAGGGCGAGGGGAGAGACCCAGTACTTC. It translates to CASSAEDRARGETQYF.

The chain uses TRBV6-5 and TRBJ1-6, with TRBD1 identical over 7 bases. The V segment lost 4 bases and the J segment 10 bases; nucleotides outside the gene matches: 10. CDR1 and CDR2 from the germline V gene are MNHEY and SVGAGI. The CDR3 has 15 amino acids. The CDR3 DNA sequence: TGTGCCAGCAGTTCCGACAGGGCCTTCCGATCACCCCTCCACTTT. Amino acid sequence: CASSSDRAFRSPLHF.

This clonotype was seen ten or more times. The chain couples TRBV24-1 to TRBJ2-1; D is unclear. CDR3 size: 17 residues. The germline gives CDR1 KGHDR, CDR2 SFDVKD. Trimming shortened V by 3 bases and J by 4 bases, and 18 bases separated the two germline ends. CDR3 DNA sequence: TGTGCCACCAGTGATGCTCTCTCCAGCACTGGATACAATGAGCAGTTCTTC. It translates to CATSDALSSTGYNEQFF.

The chain recombines TRBV7-9 with TRBJ2-1; D ambiguous. The germline V and J ends were trimmed by 4 bases and 12 bases, with 13 bases remaining between them. The CDR3 loop spans 12 amino acids. The germline CDR1 and CDR2 sequences are SEHNR and FQNEAQ (reference sequence). The CDR3, as DNA: TGTGCCAGCAGCTACCCCCTGGACGGGCAGTTCTTC. Translating gives CASSYPLDGQFF.

This clonotype appeared a few times. CDR3 protein: CASSLVGGLADNEQFF. The CDR3 DNA reads TGTGCCAGCAGCTTAGTCGGGGGACTAGCCGACAATGAGCAGTTCTTC. This chain connects TRBV7-2 to TRBJ2-1; 9 bases match TRBD2. The CDR3 has 16 amino acids. J gave up 5 bases and V 1 base, and 6 bases lay outside the gene matches. Germline loops: CDR1 SGHTA, CDR2 FQGNSA.

The table lists this clonotype with many counts. V usage is TRBV5-1 and J usage is TRBJ2-5; 11 nucleotides agree with TRBD1. The germline V gene has CDR1 SGHRS and CDR2 YFSETQ. V trimming: 4 bases; J trimming: 3 bases; junction bases outside the gene matches: 5. The CDR3 covers 15 residues. CDR3 region: CASSELGQGEETQYF. CDR3 DNA: TGCGCCAGCAGCGAATTGGGACAGGGGGAAGAGACCCAGTACTTC.

This clonotype was counted at least ten times. This sequence joins TRBV7-8 and TRBJ2-7, with a tentative D call TRBD2 (5 bases). This CDR3 comprises 14 residues. V was clipped by 5 bases and J by 2 bases, with 13 bases between them. The V gene's germline CDR1 is SGHVS and CDR2 FQNEAQ. The DNA of the CDR3 is TGTGCCAGCAGCACGTATAGCGCAGCCTACGAGCAGTACTTC. Translated, it gives CASSTYSAAYEQYF.

In its sample, this clonotype was seen a few times. The V and J genes are TRBV7-2 and TRBJ2-3, with 10 nucleotides matching TRBD2. Germline-derived CDR1 and CDR2 are SGHTA and FQGNSA. The J segment lost 2 bases and the V segment lost 4 bases, leaving 18 bases of the junction unmatched. The CDR3 consists of 20 residues. As DNA, the CDR3 is TGTGCCAGCAGCTCCATCCCGACTAGCGGGTACCTTCGTTCCACAGATACGCAGTATTTT. This encodes CASSSIPTSGYLRSTDTQYF.

The chain employs TRBV7-6 and TRBJ1-1; D is possibly TRBD1 (5 bases). Trimming stripped 8 bases from V and 1 base from J, with 20 bases between. There are 16 residues in the CDR3. The V gene's germline CDR1 is SGHVS and CDR2 FNYEAQ. The CDR3 sequence is CASRPPRGRSNTEAFF. The CDR3 DNA follows: TGTGCCAGCCGCCCACCACGGGGACGGTCGAACACTGAAGCTTTCTTT.

V is TRBV7-2 and J is TRBJ2-5, with D perhaps matching TRBD2 (5 bases). Between the trimmed V and J ends, which lost 5 bases and 3 bases, there was a span of 10 bases. The germline V gene encodes CDR1 SGHTA and CDR2 FQGNSA. The CDR3 consists of 13 residues. The CDR3 DNA reads TGTGCCAGCAGCCCCTGGGAGAAAGAGACCCAGTACTTC. It codes for CASSPWEKETQYF.

This clonotype has just a few counts. V is TRBV20-1 and J is TRBJ1-2; a weak D match, TRBD1 (5 bases). The germline gives CDR1 DFQATT, CDR2 SNEGSKA (reference sequence). The CDR3 totals 15 residues. V lost 4 bases and J 0 bases, leaving 15 bases between the germline ends. CDR3 region: CSANHGALANYGYTF. CDR3 in DNA: TGCAGTGCTAATCACGGGGCGCTAGCTAACTATGGCTACACCTTC.

The chain carries TRBV5-1 and TRBJ2-1; 10 bases fit TRBD2. This CDR3 has 16 amino acids. The germline gives CDR1 SGHRS, CDR2 YFSETQ. V shed 0 bases and J 7 bases; nucleotides not matched to a gene: 7. CDR3 nucleotides: TGCGCCAGCAGCTTGGGAAGCGGGGGGGATTTTAATGAGCAGTTCTTC. Its translation is CASSLGSGGDFNEQFF.

For this clonotype: A junction boundary mismatches the germline segment, possibly from a read error. V gene TRBV2 combines with J gene TRBJ2-2, with D maybe TRBD2 (5 bases). Germline assignment: CDR1 SNHLY and CDR2 FYNNEI. The CDR3 is made up of 14 amino acids. CDR3 bases: TGTGCCAGCAGTGTCCTGGGGAACACCGGGGAGCTGTATTTT. The encoded protein is CASSVLGNTGELYF.

This clonotype was observed a few times. V and J are TRBV11-2 and TRBJ2-3; D may be TRBD1 or TRBD2 (5 bases each). Trimming left V 5 bases short and J 0 bases short, with 24 bases between. This CDR3 is 19 amino acids long. CDR1 and CDR2 from the germline V gene are SGHAT and FQNNGV. As DNA, the CDR3 is TGTGCCAGCAGCCATTCCACAGAGGTTTGGGGACCTAGCACAGATACGCAGTATTTT. It encodes CASSHSTEVWGPSTDTQYF. Complete variable domain (other parts from reference TRBV11-2 and TRBJ2-3): EAGVAQSPRYKIIEKRQSVAFWCNPISGHATLYWYQQILGQGPKLLIQFQNNGVVDDSQLPKDRFSAERLKGVDSTLKIQPAKLEDSAVYLCASSHSTEVWGPSTDTQYFGPGTRLTVL.

The chain links TRBV10-3 to TRBJ2-7; 7 bases are shared with TRBD1. V trimming: 6 bases; J trimming: 3 bases; junction bases outside the gene matches: 5. The CDR3 length is 13 residues. Germline-derived CDR1 and CDR2 are ENHRY and SYGVKD. In nucleotides, the CDR3 is TGTGCCATCAGCCCGGGACAGAACTACGAGCAGTACTTC. Protein: CAISPGQNYEQYF.

In its sample, this clonotype was seen a few times. The chain has TRBV9 and TRBJ2-7; 8 bases map to TRBD2. The CDR3 is 16 amino acids. V was pared by 3 bases and J by 0 bases, with 8 bases of the junction left unmatched. Germline CDR1 SGDLS, CDR2 YYNGEE. CDR3 in amino acids: CASSAKAGTSSYEQYF. The DNA for the CDR3 is TGTGCCAGCAGCGCCAAAGCGGGGACTAGCTCCTACGAGCAGTACTTC.

The chain recombines TRBV29-1 with TRBJ2-3; possible D gene TRBD2, 5 bases. CDR3 length: 12 amino acids. Germline V gene sequence: CDR1 SQVTM, CDR2 ANQGSEA. V was clipped by 5 bases and J by 5 bases, with 11 bases between them. CDR3 protein: CSVRESGDTQYF. As DNA, the CDR3 is TGCAGCGTTCGGGAAAGCGGAGATACGCAGTATTTT.

The chain joins TRBV6-2 or TRBV6-3 to TRBJ2-7, with TRBD2 matching over 14 bases. Per the germline V gene, CDR1 is MNHEY and CDR2 is SVGEGT. V gave up 5 bases and J gave up 4 bases; unmatched junction bases: 10. The length of the CDR3 is 17 residues. The CDR3 region has the DNA TGTGCCAGCAGTACCCCGACTAGCGGGAGGGCCACGTACGAGCAGTACTTC. It yields the protein CASSTPTSGRATYEQYF.

This clonotype occurred a few times. The chain combines TRBV7-9 with TRBJ2-1, with D unclear. CDR1 is SEHNR, CDR2 FQNEAQ, per germline (reference sequence). The CDR3 length is 13 residues. Trimming shortened V by 0 bases and J by 5 bases, and 5 bases separated the two germline ends. CDR3 coding DNA: TGTGCCAGCAGCTTAGCGGCGGACAATGAGCAGTTCTTC. This encodes CASSLAADNEQFF.